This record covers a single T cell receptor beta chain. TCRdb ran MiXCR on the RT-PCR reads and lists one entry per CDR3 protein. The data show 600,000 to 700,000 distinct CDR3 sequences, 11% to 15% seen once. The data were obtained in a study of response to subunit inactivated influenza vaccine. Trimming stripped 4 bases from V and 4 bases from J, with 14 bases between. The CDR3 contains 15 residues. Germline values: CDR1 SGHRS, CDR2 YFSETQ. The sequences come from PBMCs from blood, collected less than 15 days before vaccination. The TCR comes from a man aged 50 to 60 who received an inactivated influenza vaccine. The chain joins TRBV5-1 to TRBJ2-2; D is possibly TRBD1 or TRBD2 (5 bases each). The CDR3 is CASSPGPGGTGELFF. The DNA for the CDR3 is TGCGCCAGCAGCCCAGGGCCTGGAGGCACCGGGGAGCTGTTTTTT.